A selection of T cell receptor beta chains follows, all from one sample in a study of shared clonotypes between healthy human individuals. Produced via immunoSEQ multiplex PCR; TCRdb's table is partial and in-frame only. The sample records 1.5 million to 2.5 million clones, approximately 95% being singletons. The sample taken for sequencing was naive CD8+ T cells sorted from blood. The receptors stem from a man between 18 and 29 years old in good health. Both conserved end residues are part of each CDR3. The D gene is left open where the match is weak. Expanded clones are given a class, and other clones once, few, many or no size at all.

J | V | D | size | CDR3 | DNA
TRBJ1-5 | TRBV5-6 | - | - | CASSMGWGPNQPQHF | TGTGCCAGCAGCATGGGGTGGGGGCCGAATCAGCCCCAGCATTTT
TRBJ1-2 | TRBV28 | - | - | CASSWDFPNYGYTF | TGTGCCAGCAGTTGGGACTTTCCTAACTATGGCTACACCTTC
TRBJ1-6 | TRBV4-1 | - | once | CASSDRRSLYYNSPLHF | TGCGCCAGCAGCGATCGACGGTCTCTATACTATAATTCACCCCTCCACTTT
TRBJ2-7 | TRBV4-1 | TRBD1 | - | CASSQGPGTGGPYEQYF | TGCGCCAGCAGCCAAGGCCCCGGGACAGGGGGTCCCTACGAGCAGTACTTC
TRBJ1-2 | TRBV2 | TRBD1 | - | CASSVGGNGYTF | TGTGCCAGCAGTGTAGGGGGCAATGGCTACACCTTC
TRBJ1-1 | TRBV4-1 | - | - | CASSQESGWEAFF | TGCGCCAGCAGCCAAGAAAGCGGGTGGGAAGCTTTCTTT
TRBJ2-3 | TRBV4-1 | - | - | CASSQVGSVTDTQYF | TGCGCCAGCAGCCAAGTGGGGAGTGTCACAGATACGCAGTATTTT
TRBJ1-2 | TRBV27 | - | - | CASTPLGGSYGYTF | TGTGCCAGCACGCCACTGGGCGGGTCCTATGGCTACACCTTC
TRBJ1-2 | TRBV28 | - | - | CASSSLPRGNYGYTF | TGTGCCAGCAGTTCCCTACCCAGGGGTAACTATGGCTACACCTTC
TRBJ1-1 | TRBV29-1 | - | once | CSVVGREAFF | TGCAGCGTTGTGGGGAGAGAAGCTTTCTTT
TRBJ2-1 | TRBV4-1 | TRBD2 | - | CASSPPGRDEQFF | TGCGCCAGCAGTCCCCCGGGGAGGGATGAGCAGTTCTTC
TRBJ2-2 | TRBV19 | - | - | CASSMDSTGELFF | TGTGCCAGTAGTATGGACTCCACCGGGGAGCTGTTTTTT
TRBJ2-7 | TRBV2 | - | - | CASSRQSPGDERYF | TGTGCCAGCAGTCGCCAATCCCCCGGGGACGAGCGGTACTTC
TRBJ2-6 | TRBV9 | - | - | CASSVYWGFGGANVLTF | TGTGCCAGCAGCGTATATTGGGGATTCGGAGGGGCCAACGTCCTGACTTTC
TRBJ2-2 | TRBV6-5 | - | - | CASSYGPRPTGELFF | TGTGCCAGCAGTTACGGGCCTCGCCCTACCGGGGAGCTGTTTTTT
TRBJ1-5 | TRBV2 | - | - | CASNTGEYGYNQPQHF | TGTGCGAGTAACACCGGGGAGTACGGGTACAATCAGCCCCAGCATTTT
TRBJ2-7 | TRBV7-9 | - | - | CASSLVQDEQYF | TGTGCCAGCAGCTTAGTCCAGGACGAGCAGTACTTC
TRBJ2-5 | TRBV7-3 | - | - | CASSLTFRGSQETQYF | TGTGCCAGCAGCTTAACGTTCCGGGGGAGCCAAGAGACCCAGTACTTC
TRBJ1-1 | TRBV6-5 | - | once | CASSYDGQLTEAFF | TGTGCCAGCAGTTACGATGGTCAGCTCACTGAAGCTTTCTTT
TRBJ2-5 | TRBV19 | - | - | CASSMGGPASLAQGSQYF | TGTGCCAGTAGTATGGGGGGTCCGGCAAGCCTGGCCCAGGGGTCCCAGTACTTC
TRBJ1-1 | TRBV29-1 | TRBD1 | - | CSVDRTGAGTEAFF | TGCAGCGTTGACCGGACAGGGGCAGGCACTGAAGCTTTCTTT
TRBJ2-7 | TRBV6-1 | - | - | CASSDPGGSAYEQYF | TGTGCCAGCAGTGATCCTGGTGGGAGCGCCTACGAGCAGTACTTC
TRBJ1-4 | TRBV28 | - | - | CASSLRTDSATNEKLFF | TGTGCCAGCAGTCTCCGGACGGATTCTGCAACTAATGAAAAACTGTTTTTT
TRBJ1-1 | TRBV7-9 | - | - | CATRGLNTEAFF | TGTGCCACCCGGGGGCTAAACACTGAAGCTTTCTTT
TRBJ2-3 | TRBV7-9 | TRBD2 | - | CASSKLAGDTDTQYF | TGTGCCAGCAGCAAACTAGCGGGAGACACAGATACGCAGTATTTT
TRBJ2-7 | TRBV15 | - | - | CATSHTGRGSYEQYF | TGTGCCACCAGCCATACAGGGAGGGGGTCCTACGAGCAGTACTTC
TRBJ1-3 | TRBV28 | - | - | CASSLVEGPSSGNTIYF | TGTGCCAGCAGTTTAGTAGAGGGGCCGAGCTCTGGAAACACCATATATTTT
TRBJ2-2 | TRBV4-3 | - | - | CASSLGQFTGELFF | TGCGCCAGCAGCCTTGGACAGTTCACCGGGGAGCTGTTTTTT
TRBJ2-7 | TRBV7-9 | - | - | CASSLPASSYEQYF | TGTGCCAGCAGCTTACCAGCTAGTTCCTACGAGCAGTACTTC
TRBJ2-7 | TRBV18 | - | - | CASSPGAGINEQYF | TGTGCCAGCTCACCTGGGGCAGGGATCAACGAGCAGTACTTC
TRBJ1-1 | TRBV6-5 | - | - | CASSYSTSSGSEAFF | TGTGCCAGCAGTTACTCCACCAGTTCCGGCTCTGAAGCTTTCTTT
TRBJ2-1 | TRBV7-6 | TRBD1 | - | CASSLVVWDRGYNEQFF | TGTGCCAGCAGCTTAGTGGTATGGGACAGGGGATACAATGAGCAGTTCTTC
TRBJ2-7 | TRBV30 | - | - | CAWSVGGSYEQYF | TGTGCCTGGAGTGTAGGAGGGTCCTACGAGCAGTACTTC
TRBJ2-3 | TRBV10-1 | - | - | CASSEDSTDTQYF | TGCGCCAGCAGTGAGGACAGCACAGATACGCAGTATTTT
TRBJ2-7 | TRBV11-2 | - | - | CASSLDQPAEQYF | TGTGCCAGCAGCTTAGATCAGCCGGCTGAGCAGTACTTC
TRBJ2-5 | TRBV28 | - | - | CASSLGPWDETQYF | TGTGCCAGCAGTTTAGGACCCTGGGACGAGACCCAGTACTTC
TRBJ1-1 | TRBV4-1 | TRBD1 | - | CASSHKQGANTEAFF | TGCGCCAGCAGCCACAAACAGGGGGCGAACACTGAAGCTTTCTTT
TRBJ2-7 | TRBV30 | - | - | CAWTPGEGAYEQYF | TGTGCCTGGACCCCGGGGGAGGGGGCCTACGAGCAGTACTTC
TRBJ2-1 | TRBV5-4 | - | - | CASSLASHNEQFF | TGTGCCAGCAGCTTAGCCAGCCACAATGAGCAGTTCTTC
TRBJ2-7 | TRBV6-6 | - | - | CASSYSSPITYEQYF | TGTGCCAGCAGTTACTCGAGCCCTATAACCTACGAGCAGTACTTC
TRBJ2-3 | TRBV6-6 | - | - | CASSLDFLGTDTQYF | TGTGCCAGCAGTTTGGACTTTCTCGGCACAGATACGCAGTATTTT
TRBJ2-5 | TRBV28 | - | - | CASSLVQETQYF | TGTGCCAGCAGTTTGGTCCAAGAGACCCAGTACTTC
TRBJ2-5 | TRBV13 | - | - | CASSLRDSHQETQYF | TGTGCCAGCAGCTTACGGGACTCCCACCAAGAGACCCAGTACTTC
TRBJ2-2 | TRBV2 | TRBD1 | - | CASSQGQGKGGELFF | TGTGCCAGCAGTCAGGGACAGGGGAAAGGCGGGGAGCTGTTTTTT